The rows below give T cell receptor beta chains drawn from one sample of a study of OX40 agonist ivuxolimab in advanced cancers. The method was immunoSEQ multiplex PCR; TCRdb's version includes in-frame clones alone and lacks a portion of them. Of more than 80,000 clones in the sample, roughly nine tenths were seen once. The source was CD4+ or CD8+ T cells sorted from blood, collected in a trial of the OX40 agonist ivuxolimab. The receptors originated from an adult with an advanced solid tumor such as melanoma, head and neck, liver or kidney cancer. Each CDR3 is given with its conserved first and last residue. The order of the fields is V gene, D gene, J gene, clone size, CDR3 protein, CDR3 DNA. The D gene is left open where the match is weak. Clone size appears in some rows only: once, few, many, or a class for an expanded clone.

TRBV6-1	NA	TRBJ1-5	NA	CASNQGRYSNQPQHF	TGTGCCAGCAACCAGGGACGTTATAGCAATCAGCCCCAGCATTTT
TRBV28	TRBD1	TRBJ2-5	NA	CASSGAGTGEPFQETQYF	TGTGCCAGCAGTGGGGCCGGGACAGGGGAACCCTTCCAAGAGACCCAGTACTTC
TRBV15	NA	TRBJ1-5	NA	CATSRVGYSNQPQHF	TGTGCCACCAGCAGAGTAGGGTATAGCAATCAGCCCCAGCATTTT
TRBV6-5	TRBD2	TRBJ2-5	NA	CASSREGHYQETQYF	TGTGCCAGCAGTCGGGAGGGCCACTACCAAGAGACCCAGTACTTC
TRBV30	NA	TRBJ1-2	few	CAWSWEGGNYGYTF	TGTGCCTGGAGTTGGGAGGGTGGGAACTATGGCTACACCTTC
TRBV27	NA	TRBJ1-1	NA	CASRLGGSRSEAFF	TGTGCCAGCAGGCTTGGGGGGTCTAGGTCTGAAGCTTTCTTT
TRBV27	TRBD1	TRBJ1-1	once	CASSFGPGTGLNTEAFF	TGTGCCAGCAGTTTTGGTCCGGGGACAGGACTGAACACTGAAGCTTTCTTT
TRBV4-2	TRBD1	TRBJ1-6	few	CASSPRQGRYNSPLHF	TGTGCCAGCAGCCCCCGACAGGGACGGTATAATTCACCCCTCCACTTT
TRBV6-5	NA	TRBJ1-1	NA	CASSYNAWDTEAFF	TGTGCCAGCAGTTATAACGCCTGGGACACTGAAGCTTTCTTT
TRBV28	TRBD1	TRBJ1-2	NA	CASSLGQENTF	TGTGCCAGCAGTTTAGGACAGGAAAACACCTTC
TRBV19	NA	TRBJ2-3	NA	CASALWDNTDTQYF	TGTGCCAGTGCCCTCTGGGACAACACAGATACGCAGTATTTT
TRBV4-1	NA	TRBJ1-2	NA	CASSQISSIGKSYGYTF	TGCGCCAGCAGCCAAATTTCTTCTATCGGAAAGAGCTATGGCTACACCTTC
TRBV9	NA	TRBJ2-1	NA	CASSVVRDEQFF	TGTGCCAGCAGCGTAGTGAGGGATGAGCAGTTCTTC
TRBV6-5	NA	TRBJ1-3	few	CASRSGGSGNTIYF	TGTGCCAGCAGGTCCGGGGGCTCTGGAAACACCATATATTTT
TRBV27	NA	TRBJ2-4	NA	CASSPPPIIQYF	TGTGCCAGCAGTCCTCCCCCGATCATTCAGTACTTC
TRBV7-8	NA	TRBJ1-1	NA	CASSLVWGANTEAFF	TGTGCCAGCAGCTTAGTTTGGGGGGCAAACACTGAAGCTTTCTTT
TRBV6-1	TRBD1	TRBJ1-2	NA	CASRQGVIANYGYTF	TGTGCCAGCAGGCAGGGGGTTATAGCTAACTATGGCTACACCTTC
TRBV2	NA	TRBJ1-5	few	CASSAGQFHQPQHF	TGTGCCAGCAGTGCGGGGCAGTTCCATCAGCCCCAGCATTTT
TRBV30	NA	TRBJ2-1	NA	CAWSVRLGNEQFF	TGTGCCTGGAGTGTACGGCTGGGTAATGAGCAGTTCTTC
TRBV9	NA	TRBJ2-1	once	CASSVAGSNNEQFF	TGTGCCAGCAGCGTGGCGGGGTCCAACAATGAGCAGTTCTTC
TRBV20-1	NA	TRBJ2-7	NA	CSAEGNYEQYF	TGCAGTGCTGAGGGGAACTACGAGCAGTACTTC
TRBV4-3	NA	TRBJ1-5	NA	CASSQERGIGRWEPQHF	TGCGCCAGCAGCCAAGAACGCGGGATAGGACGGTGGGAGCCCCAGCATTTT
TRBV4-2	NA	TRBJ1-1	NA	CASSHGTSNTEAFF	TGTGCCAGCAGCCATGGGACATCGAACACTGAAGCTTTCTTT
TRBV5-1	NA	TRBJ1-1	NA	CASRGQDDTEAFF	TGCGCCAGCAGAGGTCAGGATGACACTGAAGCTTTCTTT
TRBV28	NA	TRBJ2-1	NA	CASSSGRGNEQFF	TGTGCCAGCAGTTCGGGAAGGGGGAATGAGCAGTTCTTC
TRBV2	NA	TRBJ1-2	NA	CASSGGALYGYTF	TGTGCCAGCTCGGGGGGGGCCCTTTATGGCTACACCTTC
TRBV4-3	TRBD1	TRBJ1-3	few	CASSQGTGIGNTIYF	TGCGCCAGCAGCCAAGGGACAGGGATTGGAAACACCATATATTTT
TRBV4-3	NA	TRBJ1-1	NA	CASSHLENTEAFF	TGCGCCAGCAGCCACCTTGAGAACACTGAAGCTTTCTTT
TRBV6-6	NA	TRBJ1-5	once	CASSSFTTGNQPQHF	TGTGCCAGCAGTTCCTTTACTACAGGGAATCAGCCCCAGCATTTT
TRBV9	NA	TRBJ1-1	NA	CASSVAGEGYTEAFF	TGTGCCAGCAGCGTAGCTGGGGAGGGTTACACTGAAGCTTTCTTT
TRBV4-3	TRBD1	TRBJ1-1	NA	CASSQGTRGRNTEAFF	TGCGCCAGCAGCCAAGGTACCAGGGGGAGGAACACTGAAGCTTTCTTT
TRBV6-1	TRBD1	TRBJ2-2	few	CASSTGQGSTGELFF	TGTGCCAGCAGTACCGGACAGGGTTCCACCGGGGAGCTGTTTTTT
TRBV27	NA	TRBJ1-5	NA	CASSLGGAFQPQHF	TGTGCCAGCAGTTTAGGGGGCGCGTTTCAGCCCCAGCATTTT
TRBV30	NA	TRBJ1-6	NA	CAWSEHIYNSPLHF	TGTGCCTGGAGTGAACATATTTATAATTCACCCCTCCACTTT
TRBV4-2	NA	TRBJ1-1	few	CASSQEMVRPEAFF	TGTGCCAGCAGCCAAGAAATGGTCAGGCCCGAAGCTTTCTTT
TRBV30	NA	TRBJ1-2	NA	CAWSKEYGYTF	TGTGCCTGGAGTAAAGAGTATGGCTACACCTTC
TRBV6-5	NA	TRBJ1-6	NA	CASSASIAHVVALHF	TGTGCCAGCAGTGCATCAATAGCCCACGTGGTGGCCCTCCACTTT
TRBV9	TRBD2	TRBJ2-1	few	CASSVGSGRYGNEQFF	TGTGCCAGCAGCGTCGGTAGCGGGAGGTATGGAAATGAGCAGTTCTTC
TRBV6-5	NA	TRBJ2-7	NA	CASSYRFPGGYEQYF	TGTGCCAGCAGTTACCGGTTCCCAGGAGGCTACGAGCAGTACTTC
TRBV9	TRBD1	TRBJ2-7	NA	CASSVGAGTGIYEQYF	TGTGCCAGCAGCGTGGGGGCCGGGACAGGGATTTACGAGCAGTACTTC
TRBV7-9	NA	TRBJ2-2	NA	CASSSETGELFF	TGTGCCAGCAGCTCGGAGACCGGGGAGCTGTTTTTT
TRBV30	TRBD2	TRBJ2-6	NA	CAWRGTGGPGANVLTF	TGTGCCTGGAGAGGTACGGGGGGGCCTGGGGCCAACGTCCTGACTTTC
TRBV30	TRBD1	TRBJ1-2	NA	CAWSEYGTGEGYTF	TGTGCCTGGAGTGAATATGGGACAGGGGAAGGCTACACCTTC
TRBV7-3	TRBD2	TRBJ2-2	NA	CASSYGLAEINTGELFF	TGTGCCAGCAGCTACGGACTAGCGGAGATTAACACCGGGGAGCTGTTTTTT
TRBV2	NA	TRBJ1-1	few	CASTYQQVNTEAFF	TGTGCCAGCACATACCAACAGGTGAACACTGAAGCTTTCTTT
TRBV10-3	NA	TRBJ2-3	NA	CAIGGFGADTQYF	TGTGCCATCGGCGGGTTTGGTGCAGATACGCAGTATTTT
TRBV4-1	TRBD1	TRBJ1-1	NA	CASSQGGQGNTEAFF	TGCGCCAGCAGCCAAGGGGGACAGGGGAACACTGAAGCTTTCTTT
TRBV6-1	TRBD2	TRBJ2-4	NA	CASSEDEGLAVAKNIQYF	TGTGCCAGCAGTGAAGACGAAGGGCTAGCGGTAGCCAAAAACATTCAGTACTTC
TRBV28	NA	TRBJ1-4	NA	CASRMGGGKEKLFF	TGTGCCAGCAGGATGGGAGGGGGTAAAGAAAAACTGTTTTTT
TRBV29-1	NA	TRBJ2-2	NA	CSVDGLGAPGELFF	TGCAGCGTTGACGGGCTCGGGGCGCCCGGGGAGCTGTTTTTT
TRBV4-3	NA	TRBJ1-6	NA	CASSQDRGGPYNSPLHF	TGCGCCAGCAGCCAAGATCGGGGGGGTCCTTATAATTCACCCCTCCACTTT
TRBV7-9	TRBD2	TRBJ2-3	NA	CASSPGGEEATDTQYF	TGTGCCAGCAGCCCGGGGGGGGAAGAGGCCACAGATACGCAGTATTTT
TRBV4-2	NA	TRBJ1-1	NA	CASRDMNTEAFF	TGTGCCAGCAGAGATATGAACACTGAAGCTTTCTTT
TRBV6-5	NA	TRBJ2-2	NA	CASSHYTTNTGELFF	TGTGCCAGCAGTCACTACACGACGAACACCGGGGAGCTGTTTTTT
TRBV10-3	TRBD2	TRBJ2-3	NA	CAISGGPGTSPDTQYF	TGTGCCATCAGTGGCGGCCCCGGGACTAGCCCAGATACGCAGTATTTT
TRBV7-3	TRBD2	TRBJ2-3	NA	CASSYTGTIGDTQYF	TGTGCCAGCAGCTACACCGGGACTATCGGAGATACGCAGTATTTT
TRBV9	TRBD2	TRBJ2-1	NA	CASSAHRTSGPRDEQFF	TGTGCCAGCAGCGCCCACCGGACTAGCGGCCCTAGGGATGAGCAGTTCTTC
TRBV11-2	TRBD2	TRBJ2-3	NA	CASSWGLAASTDTQYF	TGTGCCAGCAGCTGGGGACTAGCGGCTAGCACAGATACGCAGTATTTT
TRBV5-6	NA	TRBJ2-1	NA	CASSLFGNEQFF	TGTGCCAGCAGCTTATTTGGCAATGAGCAGTTCTTC
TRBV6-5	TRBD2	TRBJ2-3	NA	CASSPVGTSGYTQYF	TGTGCCAGCAGTCCCGTTGGGACTAGCGGCTATACGCAGTATTTT